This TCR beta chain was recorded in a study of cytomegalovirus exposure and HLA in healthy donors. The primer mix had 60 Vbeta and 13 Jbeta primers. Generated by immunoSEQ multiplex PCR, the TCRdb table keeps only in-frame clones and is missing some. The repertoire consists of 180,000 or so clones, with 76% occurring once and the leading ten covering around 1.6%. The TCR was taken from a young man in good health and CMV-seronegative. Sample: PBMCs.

The CDR3 sequence: CASSEARHARNTIYF. The CDR3 DNA reads TGTGCCAGCAGTGAAGCGAGACACGCTCGAAACACCATATATTTT. The chain has TRBV6-1 and TRBJ1-3; D is unclear. CDR1 MNHNS and CDR2 SASEGT come from the germline V gene. Trimming shortened V by 0 bases and J by 5 bases, and 11 bases separated the two germline ends. CDR3 length: 15 amino acids.